This T cell receptor (beta chain) was identified during a study of blood T cell repertoires in COVID-19. Study at large: Acute and convalescent COVID-19 specimens originated in the United States, Italy and Spain.

Assay: immunoSEQ multiplex PCR; the TCRdb copy retains only in-frame clones and omits some. This table has about 320,000 clones, under 90% appearing once. Germline assignment: CDR1 LNHDA and CDR2 SQIVND (reference sequence). Trimming shortened V by 7 bases and J by 4 bases, and 14 bases separated the two germline ends. CDR3 size: 14 residues. The clonotype comes from a man aged 55-75 years who had recovered from COVID-19. Specimen: PBMCs or T cells enriched from blood (not recorded which). J is TRBJ1-5 and V is TRBV19; the D gene is possibly TRBD1 (5 bases). As DNA, the CDR3 is TGTGCCAGTACCGCGGGGGACCGAAATCAGCCCCAGCATTTT. Translated: CASTAGDRNQPQHF.